This TCR beta chain was obtained from a study of T cells in Graves' hyperthyroidism and ophthalmopathy. The TCR beta CDR3 regions underwent amplification using RNA transcripts as the source. During a first-round RT-PCR of the TCR CDR3, the HTBI primer set was used. MiXCR, run by TCRdb on the multiplex PCR reads, gives a single entry per CDR3 protein. The repertoire has roughly 510,000 distinct CDR3 sequences, around 20% of them found once; the top ten carry less than 30%. CDR3 length equals 15 residues. V lost 3 bases, J lost 2 bases, and 4 bases stayed unmatched. This sequence was found in a man in his late teens or twenties with Graves' hyperthyroidism. The source material was blood. The V and J genes are TRBV12-3 or TRBV12-4 and TRBJ2-7; 10 bases match TRBD1. This CDR3 reads CASSFEGQGAYEQYF. The CDR3 DNA reads TGTGCCAGCAGTTTTGAAGGACAGGGGGCCTACGAGCAGTACTTC.